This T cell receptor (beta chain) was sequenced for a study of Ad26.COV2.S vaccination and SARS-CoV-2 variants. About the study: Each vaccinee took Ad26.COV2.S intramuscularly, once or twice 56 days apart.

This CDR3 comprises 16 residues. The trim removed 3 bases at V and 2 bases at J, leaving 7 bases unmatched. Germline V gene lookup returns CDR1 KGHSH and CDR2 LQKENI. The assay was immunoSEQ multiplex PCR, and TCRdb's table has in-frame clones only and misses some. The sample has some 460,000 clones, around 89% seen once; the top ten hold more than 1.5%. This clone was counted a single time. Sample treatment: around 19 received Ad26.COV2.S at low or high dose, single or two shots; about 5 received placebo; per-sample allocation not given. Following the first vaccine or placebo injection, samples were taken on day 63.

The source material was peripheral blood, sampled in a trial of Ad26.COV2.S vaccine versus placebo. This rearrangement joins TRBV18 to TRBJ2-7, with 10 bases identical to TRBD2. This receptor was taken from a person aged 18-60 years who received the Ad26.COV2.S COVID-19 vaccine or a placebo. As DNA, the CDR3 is TGTGCCAGCTCACCCTCGGTAGCGGGAGGACCCTACGAGCAGTACTTC. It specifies CASSPSVAGGPYEQYF.